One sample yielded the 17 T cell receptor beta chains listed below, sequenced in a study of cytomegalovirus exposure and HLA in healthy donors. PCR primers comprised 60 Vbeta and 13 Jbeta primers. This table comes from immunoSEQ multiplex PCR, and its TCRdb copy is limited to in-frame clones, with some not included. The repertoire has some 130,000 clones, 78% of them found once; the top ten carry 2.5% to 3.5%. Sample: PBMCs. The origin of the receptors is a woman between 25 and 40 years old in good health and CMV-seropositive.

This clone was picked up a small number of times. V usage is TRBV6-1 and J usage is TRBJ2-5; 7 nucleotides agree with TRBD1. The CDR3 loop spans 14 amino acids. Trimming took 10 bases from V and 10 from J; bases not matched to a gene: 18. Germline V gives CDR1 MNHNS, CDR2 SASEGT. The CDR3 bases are TGTGCCACCCGACCGGGACAGACGTATGGTGTCCAGTACTTC. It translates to CATRPGQTYGVQYF.

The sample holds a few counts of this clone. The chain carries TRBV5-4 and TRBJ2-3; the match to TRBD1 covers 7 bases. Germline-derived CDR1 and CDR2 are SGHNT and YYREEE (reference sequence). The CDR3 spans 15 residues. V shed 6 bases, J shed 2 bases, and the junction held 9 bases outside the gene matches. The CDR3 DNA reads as TGTGCCAGCACCAAGGAAGGGACAGCCACAGATACGCAGTATTTT. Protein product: CASTKEGTATDTQYF.

The CDR3 coding sequence is TGTGCCAGCAGCTCTTCAAGCGGGGGGCACCGTGCCTACAATGAGCAGTTCTTC. It yields the protein CASSSSSGGHRAYNEQFF. J is TRBJ2-1 and V is TRBV5-5; 9 nucleotides align to TRBD2. The V and J ends lost 3 bases and 2 bases, in that order; junction bases with no gene match: 12. CDR1 SGHKS and CDR2 YYEKEE come from the germline V gene (reference sequence). This CDR3 comprises 18 residues.

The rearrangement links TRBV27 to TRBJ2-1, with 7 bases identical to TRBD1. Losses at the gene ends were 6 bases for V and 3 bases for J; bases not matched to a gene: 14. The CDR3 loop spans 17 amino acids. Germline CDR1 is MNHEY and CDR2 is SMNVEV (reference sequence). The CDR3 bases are TGTGCCAGCAGAACCCCGGGGCCAGGGGGTTTCTACAATGAGCAGTTCTTC. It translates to CASRTPGPGGFYNEQFF.

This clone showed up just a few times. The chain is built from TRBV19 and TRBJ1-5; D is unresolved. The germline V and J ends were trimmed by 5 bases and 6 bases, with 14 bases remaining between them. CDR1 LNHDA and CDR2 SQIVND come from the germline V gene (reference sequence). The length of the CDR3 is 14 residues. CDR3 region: CASSPGQRGQPQHF. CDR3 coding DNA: TGTGCCAGTAGTCCCGGCCAAAGAGGTCAGCCCCAGCATTTT. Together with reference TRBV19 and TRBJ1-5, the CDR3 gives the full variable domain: DGGITQSPKYLFRKEGQNVTLSCEQNLNHDAMYWYRQDPGQGLRLIYYSQIVNDFQKGDIAEGYSVSREKKESFPLTVTSAQKNPTAFYLCASSPGQRGQPQHFGDGTRLSIL.

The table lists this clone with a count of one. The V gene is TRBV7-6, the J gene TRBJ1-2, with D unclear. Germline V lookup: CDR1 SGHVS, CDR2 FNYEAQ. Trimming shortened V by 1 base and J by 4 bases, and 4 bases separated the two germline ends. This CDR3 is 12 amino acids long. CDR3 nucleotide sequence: TGTGCCAGCAGCTTAGGAGGCTATGGCTACACCTTC. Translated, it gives CASSLGGYGYTF. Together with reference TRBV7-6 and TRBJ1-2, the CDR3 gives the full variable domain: GAGVSQSPRYKVTKRGQDVALRCDPISGHVSLYWYRQALGQGPEFLTYFNYEAQQDKSGLPNDRFSAERPEGSISTLTIQRTEQRDSAMYRCASSLGGYGYTFGSGTRLTVV.

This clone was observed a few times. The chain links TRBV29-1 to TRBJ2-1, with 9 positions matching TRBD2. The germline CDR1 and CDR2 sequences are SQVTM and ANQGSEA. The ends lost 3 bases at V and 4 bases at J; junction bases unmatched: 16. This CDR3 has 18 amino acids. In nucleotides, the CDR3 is TGCAGCGTTGATTTAGGGGGCTCGCGGGGGGGTTTTTACAATGAGCAGTTCTTC. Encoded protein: CSVDLGGSRGGFYNEQFF.

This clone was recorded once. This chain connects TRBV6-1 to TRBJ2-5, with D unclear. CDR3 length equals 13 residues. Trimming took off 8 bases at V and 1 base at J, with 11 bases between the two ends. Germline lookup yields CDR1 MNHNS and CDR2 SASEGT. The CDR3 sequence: CASSDSIQETQYF. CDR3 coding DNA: TGTGCCAGCTCCGACTCGATCCAAGAGACCCAGTACTTC.

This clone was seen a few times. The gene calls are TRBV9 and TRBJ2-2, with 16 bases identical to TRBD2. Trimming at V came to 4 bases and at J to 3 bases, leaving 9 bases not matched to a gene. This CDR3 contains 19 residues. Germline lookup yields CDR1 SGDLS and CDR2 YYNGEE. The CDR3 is CASSPLGLAGGLYTGELFF. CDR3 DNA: TGTGCCAGCAGCCCCCTGGGACTAGCGGGGGGGCTCTACACCGGGGAGCTGTTTTTT.

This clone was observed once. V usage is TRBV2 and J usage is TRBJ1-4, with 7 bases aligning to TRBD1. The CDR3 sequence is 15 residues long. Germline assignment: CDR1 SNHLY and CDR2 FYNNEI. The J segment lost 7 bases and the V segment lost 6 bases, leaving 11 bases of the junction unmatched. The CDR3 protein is CASSDLTGSIEKLFF. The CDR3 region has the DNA TGTGCCAGCAGCGATCTGACAGGGTCAATTGAAAAACTGTTTTTT.

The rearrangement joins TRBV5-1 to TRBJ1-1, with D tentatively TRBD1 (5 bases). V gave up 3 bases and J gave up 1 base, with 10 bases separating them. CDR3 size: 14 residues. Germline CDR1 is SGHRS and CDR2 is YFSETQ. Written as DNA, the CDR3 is TGCGCCAGCAGCTCGGTCGGGGGGAACACTGAAGCTTTCTTT. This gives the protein CASSSVGGNTEAFF.

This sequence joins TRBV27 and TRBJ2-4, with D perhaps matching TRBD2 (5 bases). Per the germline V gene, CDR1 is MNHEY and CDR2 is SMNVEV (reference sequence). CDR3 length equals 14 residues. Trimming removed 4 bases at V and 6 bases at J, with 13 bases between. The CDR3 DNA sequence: TGTGCCAGCAGTTCAATTGGAGGAATAAACATTCAGTACTTC. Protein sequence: CASSSIGGINIQYF.

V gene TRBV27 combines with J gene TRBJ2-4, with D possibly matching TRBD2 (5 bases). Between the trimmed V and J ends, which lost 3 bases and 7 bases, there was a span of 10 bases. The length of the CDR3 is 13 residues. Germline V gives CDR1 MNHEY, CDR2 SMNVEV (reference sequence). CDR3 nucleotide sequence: TGTGCCAGCAGTTTGGCGGGCGTGAACATTCAGTACTTC. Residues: CASSLAGVNIQYF.

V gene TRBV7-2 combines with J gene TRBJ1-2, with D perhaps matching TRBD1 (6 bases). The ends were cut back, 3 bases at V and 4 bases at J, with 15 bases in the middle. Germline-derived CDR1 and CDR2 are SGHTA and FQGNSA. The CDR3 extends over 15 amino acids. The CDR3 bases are TGTGCCAGCAGCTTCGGCCAGGGGAAGGGCTATGGCTACACCTTC. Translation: CASSFGQGKGYGYTF. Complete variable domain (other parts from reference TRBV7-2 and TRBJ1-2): GAGVSQSPSNKVTEKGKDVELRCDPISGHTALYWYRQSLGQGLEFLIYFQGNSAPDKSGLPSDRFSAERTGGSVSTLTIQRTQQEDSAVYLCASSFGQGKGYGYTFGSGTRLTVV.

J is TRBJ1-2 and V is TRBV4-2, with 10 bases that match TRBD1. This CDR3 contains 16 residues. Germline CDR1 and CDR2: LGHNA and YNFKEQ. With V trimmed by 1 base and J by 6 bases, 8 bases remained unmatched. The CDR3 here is CASSQGLGGQGHGYTF. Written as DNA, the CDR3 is TGTGCCAGCAGCCAAGGCTTGGGGGGACAGGGGCATGGCTACACCTTC.

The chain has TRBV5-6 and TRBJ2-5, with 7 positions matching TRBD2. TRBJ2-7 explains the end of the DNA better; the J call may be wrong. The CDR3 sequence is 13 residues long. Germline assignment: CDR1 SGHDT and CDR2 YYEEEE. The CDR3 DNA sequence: TGTGCCAGCAGCTTTTGGGGGGGGTTCGAGCAGTACTTC. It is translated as CASSFWGGFEQYF.

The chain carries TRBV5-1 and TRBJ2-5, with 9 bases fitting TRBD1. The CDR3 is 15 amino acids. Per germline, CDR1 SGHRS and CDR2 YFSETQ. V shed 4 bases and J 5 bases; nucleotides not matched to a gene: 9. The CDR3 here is CASSRTQGAGETQYF. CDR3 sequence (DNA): TGCGCCAGCAGCAGAACACAGGGGGCCGGGGAGACCCAGTACTTC.